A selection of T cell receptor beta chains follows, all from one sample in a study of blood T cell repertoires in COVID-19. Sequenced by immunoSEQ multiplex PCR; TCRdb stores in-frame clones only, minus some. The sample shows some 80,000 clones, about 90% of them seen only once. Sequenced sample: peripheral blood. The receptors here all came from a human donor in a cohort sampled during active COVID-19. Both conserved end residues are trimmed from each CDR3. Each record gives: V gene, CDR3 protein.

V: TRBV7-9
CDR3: ASGGIRETQY

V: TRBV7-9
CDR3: ASSFTPGLEVGELF

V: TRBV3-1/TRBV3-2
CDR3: ASSQAMAVRGGTDTDTQY

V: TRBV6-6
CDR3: ASSDQGAGAYEQY

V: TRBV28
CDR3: ASSLLGLAGRDEQF

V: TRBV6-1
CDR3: ASSDRVGNQPQH

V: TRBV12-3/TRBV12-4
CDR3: ASSPTTDTQY

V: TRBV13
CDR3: ASSSGDRGTGAF

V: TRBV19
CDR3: ASSVQGNNQPQH

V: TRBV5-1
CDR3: ASSPGQLTEAF

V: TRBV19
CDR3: ASSIGFLFGGDTNTEAF

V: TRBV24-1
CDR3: ATSDPRTGREFEQF

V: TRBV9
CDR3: ASSPVQINTEAF

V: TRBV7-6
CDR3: ASSLYGSGRAMETQY

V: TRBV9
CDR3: ASSVGMTSGRQEQF

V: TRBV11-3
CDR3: ASSPGQYNEQF

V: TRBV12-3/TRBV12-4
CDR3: ASSRSEIDTQY

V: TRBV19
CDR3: ASRNLGTGGGYEQY

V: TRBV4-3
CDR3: ASSVTGATNEKLF

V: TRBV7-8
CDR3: ASSTELFAEGSTDTQY

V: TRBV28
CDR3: ASATGGRFGYT

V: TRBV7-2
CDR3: ASSLGQGVPRETQY

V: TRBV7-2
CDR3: ASSLGSGGAYTQY

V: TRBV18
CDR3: ASSPGTGGFYEQY

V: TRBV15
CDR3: ATSRDRRDEQF

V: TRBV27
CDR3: ASRGVQETQY

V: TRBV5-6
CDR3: ASSLDRRKLF

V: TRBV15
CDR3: ATSRDTAGGQETQY

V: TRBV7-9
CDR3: ASSFEGVFASGRNNEQF

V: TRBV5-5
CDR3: ASSSRTPVGSMLSNQPQH

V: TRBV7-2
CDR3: ASSLDQGYNQPQH

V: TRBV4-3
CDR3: ASAPGGRDGYT

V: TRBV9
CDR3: ASSGGGTGGMNEQF

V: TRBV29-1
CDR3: SVEFPSGGIRGEQF

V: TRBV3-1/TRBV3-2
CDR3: ASSAGGGRGATNEKLF

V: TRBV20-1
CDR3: SASFLAGVETQY

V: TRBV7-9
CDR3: ASSSPPGTGGATNEKLF

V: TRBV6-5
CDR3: ASSYSKSGMGGYT

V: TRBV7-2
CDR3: ASSIGVGPYSPLH

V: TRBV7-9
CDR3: ASSLREANYGYT

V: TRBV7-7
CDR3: ASSLALGGAGELF

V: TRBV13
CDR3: ASSQTGMSNQPQH

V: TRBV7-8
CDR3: ASSLRTSGNTGELF

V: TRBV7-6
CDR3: ASSSRGGNTIY